The rows below give T cell receptor beta chains drawn from one sample of a study of identical twins. TCRdb passed the 5' RACE reads through MiXCR, listing each CDR3 protein once. The sample holds hundreds of thousands of distinct CDR3 sequences, 20% to 25% seen once. The sample was also linked to a second study, of yellow fever vaccine responses in identical twins.

The specimen was CD4+ T cells sorted from blood. These receptors were taken from a woman under 30 in good health. The CDR3 runs from the conserved cysteine through the conserved F or W. The D gene is left open where the match is weak. Rows give clone size only sometimes, using once, few, many, or a class for an expanded clone.

j_gene | v_gene | len | abundance | d_gene | CDR3aa | CDR3nt
TRBJ2-7 | TRBV20-1 | 14 | . | TRBD2 | CSAKTSGSLGEQYF | TGCAGTGCAAAAACTAGCGGGAGTCTCGGCGAGCAGTACTTC
TRBJ2-2 | TRBV29-1 | 14 | few | . | CSVLGGTGTGELFF | TGCAGCGTCCTAGGGGGGACCGGCACCGGGGAGCTGTTTTTT
TRBJ2-1 | TRBV18 | 15 | . | . | CASSPVLSSYNEQFF | TGTGCCAGCTCACCGGTACTCAGCTCCTACAATGAGCAGTTCTTC
TRBJ2-3 | TRBV6-1 | 14 | . | . | CAISSRGATDTQYF | TGTGCCATCTCGTCCCGGGGGGCCACAGATACGCAGTATTTT
TRBJ1-1 | TRBV5-1 | 12 | few | . | CASSHLNTEAFF | TGCGCCAGCAGCCATTTGAACACTGAAGCTTTCTTT
TRBJ2-1 | TRBV12-3/TRBV12-4 | 16 | . | TRBD1 | CASSLRQGISYNEQFF | TGTGCCAGCAGTTTAAGACAGGGTATTTCGTACAATGAGCAGTTCTTC
TRBJ2-7 | TRBV6-1 | 14 | . | . | CASTGGGLYYEQYF | TGTGCCAGCACTGGCGGAGGTCTTTACTACGAGCAGTACTTC
TRBJ2-5 | TRBV4-1 | 17 | few | TRBD2 | CASSQEGGSGRRETQYF | TGCGCCAGCAGCCAAGAGGGCGGTAGCGGGAGACGGGAGACCCAGTACTTC
TRBJ2-7 | TRBV25-1 | 17 | . | TRBD1 | CASSESLWGQGPYEQYF | TGTGCCAGCAGTGAAAGTTTATGGGGACAGGGACCCTACGAGCAGTACTTC
TRBJ2-3 | TRBV5-1 | 15 | . | . | CASSFSDMGTDTQYF | TGCGCCAGCAGCTTCAGCGATATGGGGACAGATACGCAGTATTTT
TRBJ2-1 | TRBV20-1 | 12 | few | . | CSARSSSHEQFF | TGCAGTGCTAGAAGTTCTAGCCATGAGCAGTTCTTC
TRBJ2-1 | TRBV4-2 | 16 | few | . | CASSPEGTLGVNEQFF | TGTGCCAGCAGCCCAGAGGGGACCCTCGGTGTCAATGAGCAGTTCTTC
TRBJ2-2 | TRBV15 | 14 | . | . | CATSKGLHTGELFF | TGTGCCACCAGCAAAGGACTGCACACCGGGGAGCTGTTTTTT
TRBJ2-7 | TRBV12-3/TRBV12-4 | 12 | . | TRBD1 | CASSSQGNKQYF | TGTGCCAGCAGTTCACAGGGGAATAAGCAGTACTTC
TRBJ2-5 | TRBV12-3/TRBV12-4 | 13 | . | . | CASSSGPVETQYF | TGTGCCAGCAGTTCGGGACCGGTCGAGACCCAGTACTTC
TRBJ1-1 | TRBV12-3/TRBV12-4 | 16 | . | TRBD1 | CASSPSSGTVNTEAFF | TGTGCCAGCAGTCCAAGTTCCGGGACAGTGAACACTGAAGCTTTCTTT
TRBJ2-2 | TRBV5-1 | 13 | . | . | CASSQSNTGELFF | TGCGCCAGCAGCCAATCGAACACCGGGGAGCTGTTTTTT
TRBJ2-1 | TRBV5-1 | 15 | . | TRBD2 | CASSSGTSPYNEQFF | TGCGCCAGCAGCTCCGGGACTAGCCCTTACAATGAGCAGTTCTTC
TRBJ2-2 | TRBV7-3 | 15 | many | . | CASSLAPQNTGELFF | TGTGCCAGCAGCTTAGCGCCCCAGAACACCGGGGAGCTGTTTTTT
TRBJ2-7 | TRBV5-1 | 12 | few | . | CASSLDPPGLSF | TGCGCCAGCAGCTTGGATCCACCGGGACTCTCTTTC
TRBJ1-6 | TRBV4-2 | 15 | . | . | CASSQDWSYNSPLHF | TGTGCCAGCAGCCAAGATTGGTCCTATAATTCACCCCTCCACTTT
TRBJ2-3 | TRBV2 | 16 | . | TRBD1 | CASSQLWTGTTDTQYF | TGTGCCAGCAGTCAACTCTGGACAGGGACCACAGATACGCAGTATTTT
TRBJ2-3 | TRBV9 | 16 | . | . | CASSVGSLSSTDTQYF | TGTGCCAGCAGCGTAGGCAGCCTCAGTAGCACAGATACGCAGTATTTT
TRBJ1-2 | TRBV5-1 | 13 | few | TRBD1 | CASSSKTGDGYTF | TGCGCCAGCAGCTCCAAGACAGGGGATGGCTACACCTTC